This TCR beta chain was profiled in a study of shared clonotypes between healthy human individuals. This clone showed up just a few times. As processed by the authors: Sequence data from immunoSEQ were junction-only and lacked quality scores; consequently, filtering differed. Sequenced by immunoSEQ multiplex PCR; TCRdb stores in-frame clones only, minus some. Clone size and V and J calls were adopted from that table, with D and trimming inferred from the DNA. The sample contains 200,000 to 250,000 clones, 50% to 80% of which appear only once. Germline loops: CDR1 DFQATT, CDR2 SNEGSKA (reference sequence). The V and J ends lost 5 bases and 4 bases respectively, with 5 bases between them. The CDR3 length is 10 residues.

The sample comprised memory CD4+ T cells sorted from blood. Documented subset: CD45RA-negative fraction. The chain couples TRBV20-1 to TRBJ1-2; D is unresolved. This sequence was found in a man aged 25 to 40 in good health. The CDR3: CSAPIYGYTF. DNA of the CDR3: TGCAGTGCTCCAATCTATGGCTACACCTTC.